This record covers a single T cell receptor beta chain. The antigen remains undetermined. The germline CDR1 and CDR2 sequences are LGHNA and YSLEER. The CDR3 extends over 17 amino acids. V was pared by 4 bases and J by 7 bases, with 26 bases between. The entry originates in a study of regulatory T cells in long-lasting Graves disease. Study-wide findings and caveats: It was possible that the small sample size reduced accuracy.

The time point here: newly diagnosed GD, antithyroid drugs for less than 3 months. The TCR library was made from RNA that had been extracted from PBMCs in TRIzol. Arm-PCR of CDR3 regions and iRepertoire HTBI primers were the basis on which TCR beta libraries were built. One entry per CDR3 protein results from TCRdb running MiXCR on the multiplex PCR reads. The table has some 450,000 distinct CDR3 sequences, about a sixth seen once; the top ten hold about 10%. The sample also formed part of further work on T cells in Graves' hyperthyroidism and ophthalmopathy. As that report states: HTBI primers were employed in a first-round RT-PCR of the TCR CDR3.

The receptor comes from a woman aged 25-40 years with Graves disease. The sample in question was peripheral blood mononuclear cells (PBMCs), obtained at new diagnosis, from a patient treated with antithyroid drugs. The chain recombines TRBV4-3 with TRBJ2-7; D perhaps matches TRBD1 (6 bases). The DNA for the CDR3 is TGCGCCAGCAGCCCCCAGGGACCGGGACAAGCCTCGGTTGAGCAGTACTTC. Translated, it gives CASSPQGPGQASVEQYF.